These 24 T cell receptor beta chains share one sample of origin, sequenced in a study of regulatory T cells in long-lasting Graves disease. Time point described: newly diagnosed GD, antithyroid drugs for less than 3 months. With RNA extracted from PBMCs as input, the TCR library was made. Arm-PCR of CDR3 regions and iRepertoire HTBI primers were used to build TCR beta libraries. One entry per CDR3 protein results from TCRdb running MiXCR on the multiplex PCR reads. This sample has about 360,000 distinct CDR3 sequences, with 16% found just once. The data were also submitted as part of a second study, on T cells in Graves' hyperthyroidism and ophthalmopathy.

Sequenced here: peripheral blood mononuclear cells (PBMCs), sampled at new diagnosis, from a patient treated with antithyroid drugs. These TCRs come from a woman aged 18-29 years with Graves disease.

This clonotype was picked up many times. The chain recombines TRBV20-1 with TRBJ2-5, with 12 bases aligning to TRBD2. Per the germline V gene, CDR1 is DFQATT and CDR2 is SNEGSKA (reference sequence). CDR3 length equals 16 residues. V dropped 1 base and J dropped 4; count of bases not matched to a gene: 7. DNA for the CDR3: TGCAGTGCTAGAGCCCCTAGCGGGAGGGCGGCAGAGACCCAGTACTTC. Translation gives CSARAPSGRAAETQYF.

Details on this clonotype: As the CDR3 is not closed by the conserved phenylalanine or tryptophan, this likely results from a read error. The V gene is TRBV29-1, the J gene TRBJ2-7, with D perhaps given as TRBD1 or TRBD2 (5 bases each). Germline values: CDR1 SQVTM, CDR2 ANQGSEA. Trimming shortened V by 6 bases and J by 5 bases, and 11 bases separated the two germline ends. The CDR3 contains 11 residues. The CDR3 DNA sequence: TGCAGCGTAACGAGGGGAGACGAGCAGTACCTC. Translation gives CSVTRGDEQYL.

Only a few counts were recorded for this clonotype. This CDR3 reads CASSERTGRKAFF. The CDR3, as DNA: TGTGCCAGCAGTGAAAGGACAGGGCGGAAAGCTTTCTTT. The chain uses TRBV6-1 and TRBJ1-1, with TRBD1 matching over 8 bases. Germline values: CDR1 MNHNS, CDR2 SASEGT. V gave up 2 bases and J gave up 9 bases; unmatched junction bases: 5. This CDR3 has 13 amino acids.

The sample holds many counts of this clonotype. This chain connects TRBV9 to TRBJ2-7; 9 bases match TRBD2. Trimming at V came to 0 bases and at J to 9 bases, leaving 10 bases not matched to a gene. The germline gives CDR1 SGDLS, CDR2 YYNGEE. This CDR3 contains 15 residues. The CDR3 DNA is TGTGCCAGCAGCGTAGAAGGTAGCGGGAGTTTAGTGCAGTACTTC. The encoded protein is CASSVEGSGSLVQYF.

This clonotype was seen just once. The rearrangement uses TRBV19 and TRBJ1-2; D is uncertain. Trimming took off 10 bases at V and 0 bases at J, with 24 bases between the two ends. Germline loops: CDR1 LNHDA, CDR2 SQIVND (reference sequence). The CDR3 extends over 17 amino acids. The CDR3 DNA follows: TGTGCCACCTGGAGTCCCAACCGACGGTTAGCTAACTATGGCTACACCTTC. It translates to CATWSPNRRLANYGYTF.

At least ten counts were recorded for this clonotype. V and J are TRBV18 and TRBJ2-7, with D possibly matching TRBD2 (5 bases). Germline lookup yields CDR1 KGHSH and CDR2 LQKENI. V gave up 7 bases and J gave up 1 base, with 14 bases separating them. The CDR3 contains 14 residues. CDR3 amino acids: CASLSPGTSYEQYF. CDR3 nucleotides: TGTGCCAGCTTAAGCCCGGGAACATCCTACGAGCAGTACTTC.

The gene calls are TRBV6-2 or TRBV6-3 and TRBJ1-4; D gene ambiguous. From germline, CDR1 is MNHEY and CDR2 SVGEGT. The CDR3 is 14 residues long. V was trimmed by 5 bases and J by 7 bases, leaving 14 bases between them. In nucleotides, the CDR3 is TGTGCCAGCAGTGATAGGATGTTGGGTGAAAAACTGTTTTTT. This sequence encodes CASSDRMLGEKLFF.

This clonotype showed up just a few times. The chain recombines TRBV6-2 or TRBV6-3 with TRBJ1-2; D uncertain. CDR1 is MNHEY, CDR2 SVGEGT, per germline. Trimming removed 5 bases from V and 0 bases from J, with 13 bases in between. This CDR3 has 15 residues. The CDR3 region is CASSESYRANYGYTF. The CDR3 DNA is TGTGCCAGCAGTGAAAGCTACCGCGCTAACTATGGCTACACCTTC.

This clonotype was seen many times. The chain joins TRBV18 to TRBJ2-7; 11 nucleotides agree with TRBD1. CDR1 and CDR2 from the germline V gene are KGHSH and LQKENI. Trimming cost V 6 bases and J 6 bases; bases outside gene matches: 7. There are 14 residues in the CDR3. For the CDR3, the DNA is TGTGCCAGCTCCATCGGACAGGGGGCGGCCGAGCAGTACTTC. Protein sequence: CASSIGQGAAEQYF.

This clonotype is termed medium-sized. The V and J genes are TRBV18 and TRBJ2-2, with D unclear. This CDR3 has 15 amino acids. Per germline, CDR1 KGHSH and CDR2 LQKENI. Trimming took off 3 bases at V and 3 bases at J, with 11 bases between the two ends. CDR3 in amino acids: CASSPPSSHTGELFF. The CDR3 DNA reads TGTGCCAGCTCACCCCCTTCCAGTCACACCGGGGAGCTGTTTTTT.

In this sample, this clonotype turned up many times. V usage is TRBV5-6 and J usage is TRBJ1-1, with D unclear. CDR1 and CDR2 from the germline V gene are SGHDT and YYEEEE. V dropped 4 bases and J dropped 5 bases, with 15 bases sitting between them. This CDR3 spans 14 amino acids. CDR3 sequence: CASSQNFGSTEAFF. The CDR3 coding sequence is TGTGCCAGCAGCCAGAACTTCGGAAGTACTGAAGCTTTCTTT. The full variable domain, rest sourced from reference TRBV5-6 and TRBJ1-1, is DAGVTQSPTHLIKTRGQQVTLRCSPKSGHDTVSWYQQALGQGPQFIFQYYEEEERQRGNFPDRFSGHQFPNYSSELNVNALLLGDSALYLCASSQNFGSTEAFFGQGTRLTVV.

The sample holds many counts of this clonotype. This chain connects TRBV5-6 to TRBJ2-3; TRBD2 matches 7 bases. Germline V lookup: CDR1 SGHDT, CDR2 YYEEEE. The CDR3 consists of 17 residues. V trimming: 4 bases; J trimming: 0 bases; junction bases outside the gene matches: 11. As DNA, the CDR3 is TGTGCCAGCAGCCTACCGTCTGGGCGGGGGAGCACAGATACGCAGTATTTT. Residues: CASSLPSGRGSTDTQYF.

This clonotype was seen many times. The CDR3 reads CASRTRDSQSYEQYF. The CDR3 bases are TGTGCCAGCAGAACCCGGGACAGCCAATCCTACGAGCAGTACTTC. This chain joins TRBV28 and TRBJ2-7, with 7 bases aligning to TRBD1. Germline CDR1 MDHEN, CDR2 SYDVKM. This CDR3 region has 15 residues. Losses at the gene ends were 6 bases for V and 1 base for J; bases not matched to a gene: 9.

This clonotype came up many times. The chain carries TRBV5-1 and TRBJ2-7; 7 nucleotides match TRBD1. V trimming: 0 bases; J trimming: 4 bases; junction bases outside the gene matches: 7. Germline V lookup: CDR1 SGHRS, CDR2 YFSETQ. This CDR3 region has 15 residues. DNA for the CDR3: TGCGCCAGCAGCTTGGAGTCAGGGGGAGTTTACGAGCAGTACTTC. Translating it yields CASSLESGGVYEQYF.

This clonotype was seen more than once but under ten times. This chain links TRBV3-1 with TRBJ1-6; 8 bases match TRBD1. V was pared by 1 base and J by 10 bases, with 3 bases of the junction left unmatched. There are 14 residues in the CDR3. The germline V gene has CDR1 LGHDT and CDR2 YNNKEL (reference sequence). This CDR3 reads CASSQVDRGSPLHF. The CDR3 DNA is TGTGCCAGCAGCCAAGTCGACAGGGGCTCACCCCTCCACTTT.

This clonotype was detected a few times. CDR3 coding DNA: TGCGCCAGCAGCGAGGGAACTGGAAACACCATATATTTT. This translates into CASSEGTGNTIYF. This chain joins TRBV5-1 and TRBJ1-3; D uncertain. Germline V gene sequence: CDR1 SGHRS, CDR2 YFSETQ. The CDR3 length is 13 residues. The V end lost 4 bases, the J end lost 2 bases, and 7 bases lay between the germline ends.

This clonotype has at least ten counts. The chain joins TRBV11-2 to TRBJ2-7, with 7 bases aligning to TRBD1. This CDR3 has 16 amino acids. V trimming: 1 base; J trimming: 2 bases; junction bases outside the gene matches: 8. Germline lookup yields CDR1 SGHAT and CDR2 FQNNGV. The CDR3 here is CASSLGFTTGAYEQYF. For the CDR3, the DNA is TGTGCCAGCAGCTTAGGATTCACTACAGGGGCCTACGAGCAGTACTTC. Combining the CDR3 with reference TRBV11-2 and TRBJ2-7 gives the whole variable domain EAGVAQSPRYKIIEKRQSVAFWCNPISGHATLYWYQQILGQGPKLLIQFQNNGVVDDSQLPKDRFSAERLKGVDSTLKIQPAKLEDSAVYLCASSLGFTTGAYEQYFGPGTRLTVT.

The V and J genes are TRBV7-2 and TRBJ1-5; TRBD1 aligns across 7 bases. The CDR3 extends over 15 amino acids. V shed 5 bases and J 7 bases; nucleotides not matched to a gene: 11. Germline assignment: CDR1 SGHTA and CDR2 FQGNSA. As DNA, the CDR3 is TGTGCCAGCAGCCTAACTACAGGGGCCCGGCAGCCCCAGCATTTT. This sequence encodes CASSLTTGARQPQHF.

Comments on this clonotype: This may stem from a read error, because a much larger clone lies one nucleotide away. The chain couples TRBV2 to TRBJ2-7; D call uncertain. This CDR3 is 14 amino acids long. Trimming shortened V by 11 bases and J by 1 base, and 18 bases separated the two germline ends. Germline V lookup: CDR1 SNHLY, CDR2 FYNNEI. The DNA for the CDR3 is TGTGCCGGCAATAAACCCGGAAGGTCCTACGAGCAGTACTTC. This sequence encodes CAGNKPGRSYEQYF.

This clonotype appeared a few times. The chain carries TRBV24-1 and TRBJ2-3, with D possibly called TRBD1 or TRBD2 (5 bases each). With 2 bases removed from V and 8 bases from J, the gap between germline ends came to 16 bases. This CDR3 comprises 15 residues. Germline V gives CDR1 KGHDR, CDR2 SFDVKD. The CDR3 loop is CATSDSPPRDGTQYF. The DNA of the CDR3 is TGTGCCACCAGTGATTCCCCCCCCAGGGACGGTACGCAGTATTTT.

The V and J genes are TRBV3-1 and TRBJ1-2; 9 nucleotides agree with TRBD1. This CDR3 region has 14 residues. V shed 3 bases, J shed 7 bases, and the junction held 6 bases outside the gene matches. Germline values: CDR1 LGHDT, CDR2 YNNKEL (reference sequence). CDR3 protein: CASSQPGQGTGYTF. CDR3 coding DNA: TGTGCCAGCAGCCAGCCGGGACAGGGAACTGGCTACACCTTC.

CDR3 in amino acids: CASSPEVGSGANVLTF. The CDR3 region has the DNA TGTGCCAGCAGCCCCGAGGTTGGCTCTGGGGCCAACGTCCTGACTTTC. V usage is TRBV7-9 and J usage is TRBJ2-6; D unclear. V was clipped by 5 bases and J by 0 bases, with 11 bases between them. The CDR3 extends over 16 amino acids. Germline assignment: CDR1 SEHNR and CDR2 FQNEAQ (reference sequence).

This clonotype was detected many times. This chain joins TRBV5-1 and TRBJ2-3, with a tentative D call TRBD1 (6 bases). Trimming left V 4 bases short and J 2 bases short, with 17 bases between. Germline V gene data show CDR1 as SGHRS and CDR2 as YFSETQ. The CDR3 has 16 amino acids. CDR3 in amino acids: CASSDDRDTPTDTQYF. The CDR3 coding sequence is TGCGCCAGCAGCGACGACCGGGACACCCCCACAGATACGCAGTATTTT. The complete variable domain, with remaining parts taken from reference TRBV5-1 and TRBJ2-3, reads KAGVTQTPRYLIKTRGQQVTLSCSPISGHRSVSWYQQTPGQGLQFLFEYFSETQRNKGNFPGRFSGRQFSNSRSEMNVSTLELGDSALYLCASSDDRDTPTDTQYFGPGTRLTVL.

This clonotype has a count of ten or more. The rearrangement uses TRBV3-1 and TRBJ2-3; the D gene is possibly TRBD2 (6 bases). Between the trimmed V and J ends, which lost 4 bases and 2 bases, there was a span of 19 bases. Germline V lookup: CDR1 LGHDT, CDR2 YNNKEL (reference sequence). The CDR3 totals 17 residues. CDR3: CASSPMRASVLTDTQYF. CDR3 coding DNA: TGTGCCAGCAGCCCAATGCGGGCTAGCGTTCTCACAGATACGCAGTATTTT.